This TCR beta chain originates from a study of blood T cell repertoires in COVID-19. The table came from immunoSEQ multiplex PCR; TCRdb's copy has only in-frame clones and leaves some out. The sample records 300,000 to 350,000 clones, 75% to 90% being singletons. The CDR3 runs to 17 residues. V was clipped by 6 bases and J by 0 bases; unmatched bases: 9. Germline CDR1 and CDR2: SNHLY and FYNNEI. The TCR comes from a man between 25 and 39 years old who had recovered from COVID-19. Sequences were obtained from PBMCs or T cells enriched from blood (not recorded which). V and J are TRBV2 and TRBJ1-3; TRBD1 matches at 9 bases. The CDR3 bases are TGTGCCAGCAGGGGGACAGGGAACCTCTACTCTGGAAACACCATATATTTT. Amino acid sequence: CASRGTGNLYSGNTIYF.